Listed below are T cell receptor beta chains from one sample, sequenced in a study of shared clonotypes between healthy human individuals. The method was immunoSEQ multiplex PCR; TCRdb's version includes in-frame clones alone and lacks a portion of them. This sample has some 580,000 clones, with roughly 97% found just once. Sequencing used naive CD4+ T cells sorted from blood. The receptors originated from a young woman in good health. The CDR3 runs from the conserved cysteine through the conserved F or W. D genes are given only for firm matches. Size is stated for part of the rows, as once, few or many counts, or as a class when the clone is expanded.

size	V	D	J	DNA	CDR3
.	TRBV28	.	TRBJ1-4	TGTGCCAGCAGAACCAGACATACAACTAATGAAAAACTGTTTTTT	CASRTRHTTNEKLFF
once	TRBV2	.	TRBJ1-2	TGTGCCAGCAGTGAAGCTCGAAGGGGCTATGGCTACACCTTC	CASSEARRGYGYTF
.	TRBV6-5	.	TRBJ2-3	TGTGCCAGCAGTTACGGTCAGGGGCGCACAGATACGCAGTATTTT	CASSYGQGRTDTQYF
.	TRBV2	TRBD1	TRBJ1-4	TGTGCCAGCAGTCCCGACAGGGCTGGTGAAAAACTGTTTTTT	CASSPDRAGEKLFF
.	TRBV4-1	TRBD1	TRBJ2-7	TGCGCCAGCAGCCAAGGAAGCCTGTTTAGGGACAGGCTGTACGAGCAGTACTTC	CASSQGSLFRDRLYEQYF
.	TRBV6-6	.	TRBJ2-7	TGTGCCAGCAGTCGGACCCAACCACTCTACGAGCAGTACTTC	CASSRTQPLYEQYF
once	TRBV5-8	.	TRBJ1-5	TGTGCCAGCAGCCGTAAACGAGATCAGCCCCAGCATTTT	CASSRKRDQPQHF
.	TRBV14	.	TRBJ1-4	TGTGCCAGCAGCCACCACCGACAGGCAACTAATGAAAAACTGTTTTTT	CASSHHRQATNEKLFF
.	TRBV10-3	.	TRBJ2-7	TGTGCCATCAGTGAGTCGCCCCCCGGAAACGGGTACGAGCAGTACTTC	CAISESPPGNGYEQYF
.	TRBV15	TRBD2	TRBJ2-6	TGTGCCACCAGCGGGGGGGGTGGCTCTGGGGCCAACGTCCTGACTTTC	CATSGGGGSGANVLTF
.	TRBV9	.	TRBJ2-2	TGTGCCAGCGGGCTGGCTTTCGGGCCGAACACCGGGGAGCTGTTTTTT	CASGLAFGPNTGELFF
.	TRBV5-8	TRBD1	TRBJ2-5	TGTGCCAGCAGCAAGGACAGGCTACAAGAGACCCAGTACTTC	CASSKDRLQETQYF
.	TRBV15	.	TRBJ1-6	TGTGCCACCAGCAGAGATAAGGCAGGGTATAGATCACCCCTCCACTTT	CATSRDKAGYRSPLHF
.	TRBV15	.	TRBJ2-5	TGTGCCACCAGCAGAGAAGGGGCTTCGGGGGTTTTGGGTGTGCCCCAGTACTTC	CATSREGASGVLGVPQYF
.	TRBV6-1	TRBD1	TRBJ2-1	TGTGCCAGCAGTGGTACAGGGGTAACTGAGCAGTTCTTC	CASSGTGVTEQFF
.	TRBV5-1	TRBD2	TRBJ2-7	TGCGCCAGCAGCTTGGCGGGAGGGCCAAGGGAGCAGTACTTC	CASSLAGGPREQYF
once	TRBV5-3	.	TRBJ2-5	TGTGCCAGCAGCTTGTCAGGGCCTGGAGAGACCCAGTACTTC	CASSLSGPGETQYF
.	TRBV30	TRBD1	TRBJ2-3	TGTGCCTGGAGTGAGACAGGGGGCACAGATACGCAGTATTTT	CAWSETGGTDTQYF
.	TRBV28	.	TRBJ1-3	TGTGCCTCCCTGGACAGCTCTGGAAACACCATATATTTT	CASLDSSGNTIYF
.	TRBV2	TRBD1	TRBJ2-3	TGTGCCAGCAGTAGCGGGACAGGGTATACAGATACGCAGTATTTT	CASSSGTGYTDTQYF
.	TRBV28	.	TRBJ1-1	TGTGCCAGCAGTTTCTCCGGGGACCAGGGGAACACTGAAGCTTTCTTT	CASSFSGDQGNTEAFF
.	TRBV10-3	.	TRBJ2-1	TGTGCCAGCGCTGGGGGCAACTACAATGAGCAGTTCTTC	CASAGGNYNEQFF
once	TRBV4-2	TRBD1	TRBJ1-5	TGTGCCAGCAGCCGAACAGGGGGCCTAACGAGTCAGCCCCAGCATTTT	CASSRTGGLTSQPQHF
.	TRBV5-1	TRBD1	TRBJ2-5	TGCGCCAGCAGCCCGACAGGGAGTTGGGAGACCCAGTACTTC	CASSPTGSWETQYF
.	TRBV19	TRBD2	TRBJ2-2	TGTGCCAGTTTAAGGACTAGCGGGAGCCCCGGGGAGCTGTTTTTT	CASLRTSGSPGELFF
.	TRBV29-1	.	TRBJ2-1	TGCAGCGTTGAAGTCAACTACAATGAGCAGTTCTTC	CSVEVNYNEQFF
.	TRBV29-1	.	TRBJ1-1	TGCAGCGTTGAGCCCGGGACACACGGGACTGAAGCTTTCTTT	CSVEPGTHGTEAFF
.	TRBV7-9	.	TRBJ1-2	TGTGCCAGCAGCTTAGCCGATACTAACTATGGCTACACCTTC	CASSLADTNYGYTF
.	TRBV2	.	TRBJ2-1	TGTGCCAGCGCCTACATGAGTCGGGAGTTCTTC	CASAYMSREFF
.	TRBV15	.	TRBJ2-6	TGTGCCACCAGCGGGGTCTCTGGGGCCAACGTCCTGACTTTC	CATSGVSGANVLTF
.	TRBV20-1	.	TRBJ2-7	TGCAGTGCTAGAGGGGCCCACGAGCAGTACTTC	CSARGAHEQYF
.	TRBV6-1	TRBD1	TRBJ2-7	TGTGCCAGCAGCGTTGGGACAGGTCGTAATCACGAGCAGTACTTC	CASSVGTGRNHEQYF
.	TRBV18	.	TRBJ2-7	TGTGCCAGCTCATTCGGGGAGGCCTCCTACGAGCAGTACTTC	CASSFGEASYEQYF
once	TRBV28	.	TRBJ2-2	TGTGCCAGCAGTGGGACCGGGGCCTACACCGGGGAGCTGTTTTTT	CASSGTGAYTGELFF
.	TRBV28	.	TRBJ2-4	TGTGCCAGCAGTACGCACGGGCATATAGCCAAAAACATTCAGTACTTC	CASSTHGHIAKNIQYF
few	TRBV28	TRBD1	TRBJ1-2	TGTGCCAGCAGTGGGGACAGGGGGCTTGGCTACACCTTC	CASSGDRGLGYTF
.	TRBV30	TRBD2	TRBJ2-4	TGTGCCTGGAGTGTAGTTCGGCTAGCGGGAGGGGGCATTCAGTACTTC	CAWSVVRLAGGGIQYF
.	TRBV28	.	TRBJ2-7	TGTGCCAGCAGTTTCGGTGACACTATCTACGAGCAGTACTTC	CASSFGDTIYEQYF
.	TRBV6-4	TRBD1	TRBJ2-2	TGTGCCAGCAGTGAACAGGGGGCGAACACCGGGGAGCTGTTTTTT	CASSEQGANTGELFF
once	TRBV28	TRBD1	TRBJ2-7	TGTGCCAGCAGCCTCTATCCGGGACAGGGGCAGTACGAGCAGTACTTC	CASSLYPGQGQYEQYF
.	TRBV5-1	.	TRBJ2-5	TGCGCCAGCAGCTTGGTTTCGAGCGGAGAAGAGACCCAGTACTTC	CASSLVSSGEETQYF
.	TRBV18	.	TRBJ1-2	TGTGCCAGCTCACCACCGCAGAATCTGGATGGCTACACCTTC	CASSPPQNLDGYTF
.	TRBV6-1	.	TRBJ1-5	TGTGCCAGCAGTAAAAAAGAGGGCAATCAGCCCCAGCATTTT	CASSKKEGNQPQHF
.	TRBV18	TRBD1	TRBJ1-1	TGTGCCAGCTCACGGACAGGGGGGAATGAAGCTTTCTTT	CASSRTGGNEAFF
.	TRBV25-1	TRBD1	TRBJ2-4	TGTGCCAGCAGTCAGGGGGTTGGGCGAGTAGCCAAAAACATTCAGTACTTC	CASSQGVGRVAKNIQYF
.	TRBV29-1	TRBD2	TRBJ2-1	TGCAGCGTTGCGGGGTTGCGGGAGGCTGTGACGTACAATGAGCAGTTCTTC	CSVAGLREAVTYNEQFF
.	TRBV19	TRBD2	TRBJ2-5	TGTGCCAGTAGTTGGACTAGCGGGAGTTCGGAGACCCAGTACTTC	CASSWTSGSSETQYF
.	TRBV5-6	TRBD2	TRBJ2-1	TGTGCCAGCAGCTTGTCAGCGGGAGGAGCGTTCTTC	CASSLSAGGAFF
.	TRBV9	TRBD2	TRBJ2-1	TGTGCCAGCAGCCCCCGGACTAGCGGGAGTTGGTCCGGCAATGAGCAGTTCTTC	CASSPRTSGSWSGNEQFF
.	TRBV28	.	TRBJ2-7	TGTGCCAGTCCCTCCCCAGGCGGCGAGCAGTACTTC	CASPSPGGEQYF
.	TRBV28	TRBD1	TRBJ2-3	TGTGCCAGCAGTGACAGGGTCGATACGCAGTATTTT	CASSDRVDTQYF
.	TRBV9	TRBD2	TRBJ2-3	TGTGCCAGCAGCCCGACTAGCGGGAGCCCAGATACGCAGTATTTT	CASSPTSGSPDTQYF
.	TRBV4-1	TRBD1	TRBJ2-2	TGCGCCAGCAGCCAAGCTGGCGGCAACAGGGGCGGGGAGCTGTTTTTT	CASSQAGGNRGGELFF
.	TRBV28	.	TRBJ1-2	TGTGCCAGCAGTTTTAGGCAAACAACGGCCGGCTATGGCTACACCTTC	CASSFRQTTAGYGYTF
.	TRBV18	.	TRBJ1-5	TGTGCCAGCTCACTCGACAGAAATCAGCCCCAGCATTTT	CASSLDRNQPQHF